The rows below give T cell receptor beta chains drawn from one sample of a study of cytomegalovirus exposure and HLA in healthy donors. Using immunoSEQ multiplex PCR, the repertoire was profiled, and TCRdb retains in-frame clones only, with some absent. In total, the table holds 90,000 to 130,000 clones. Sequencing used PBMCs. All receptors derive from a middle-aged man in good health and CMV-seropositive. Each CDR3 is given with its conserved first and last residue. The D gene is left open where the match is weak.

TRBV10-3	TRBD2	TRBJ2-2	CAIKAGANTGELFF	TGTGCCATCAAGGCGGGAGCGAACACCGGGGAGCTGTTTTTT
TRBV9	.	TRBJ2-3	CASSARGWDTQYF	TGTGCCAGCAGCGCCCGGGGATGGGATACGCAGTATTTT
TRBV4-1	.	TRBJ2-7	CASSQPRQSYEQYF	TGCGCCAGCAGCCAACCCAGACAGTCCTACGAGCAGTACTTC
TRBV9	.	TRBJ2-1	CASSAEGVSSYNEQFF	TGTGCCAGCAGCGCTGAGGGGGTAAGCTCCTACAATGAGCAGTTCTTC
TRBV18	.	TRBJ2-7	CASSPSRVQAYEQYF	TGTGCCAGCTCTCCGTCCCGGGTCCAAGCCTACGAGCAGTACTTC
TRBV19	TRBD2	TRBJ2-2	CASLRVQLAGGGGELFF	TGTGCCAGCCTCCGTGTTCAACTAGCGGGAGGTGGCGGGGAGCTGTTTTTT
TRBV7-8	.	TRBJ1-2	CASSPSDSTYGYTF	TGTGCCAGCAGCCCCTCGGACAGTACCTATGGCTACACCTTC
TRBV18	.	TRBJ2-5	CASSPEETQYF	TGTGCCAGCTCACCCGAAGAGACCCAGTACTTC
TRBV5-5	.	TRBJ2-7	CASSSLIVLLGEQYF	TGTGCCAGCAGCTCGTTGATAGTTCTTCTAGGCGAGCAGTACTTC
TRBV5-6	.	TRBJ1-2	CASSLGGSSGYGYTF	TGTGCCAGCAGCTTGGGCGGGAGCTCGGGCTATGGCTACACCTTC
TRBV21-1	.	TRBJ2-6	CASSKEGKRGRRYWSGANVLTF	TGTGCCAGCAGCAAAGAAGGAAAGAGGGGGCGCCGGTACTGGTCTGGGGCCAACGTCCTGACTTTC
TRBV7-8	.	TRBJ2-7	CASSTQTYEQYF	TGTGCCAGCAGTACACAAACCTACGAGCAGTACTTC
TRBV6-5	.	TRBJ2-1	CASRESGEQFF	TGTGCCAGCAGGGAGAGCGGTGAGCAGTTCTTC
TRBV27	TRBD1	TRBJ2-3	CASSLGTGPVASTDTQYF	TGTGCCAGCAGTTTAGGGACAGGGCCCGTAGCAAGTACAGATACGCAGTATTTT
TRBV5-1	.	TRBJ2-7	CASSKGAYEQYF	TGCGCCAGCAGCAAAGGGGCCTACGAGCAGTACTTC
TRBV30	TRBD1	TRBJ2-7	CAGTGQGVYEQYF	TGTGCCGGAACGGGACAGGGAGTCTACGAGCAGTACTTC
TRBV27	.	TRBJ1-4	CASSVLGGTNEKLFF	TGTGCCAGCAGTGTCCTTGGGGGGACTAATGAAAAACTGTTTTTT
TRBV6-5	.	TRBJ2-7	CASKRTSKPYEQYF	TGTGCCAGCAAGCGGACTTCTAAACCCTACGAGCAGTACTTC
TRBV27	TRBD2	TRBJ2-5	CASRPPGGRETQYF	TGTGCCAGCAGACCCCCGGGGGGGCGAGAGACCCAGTACTTC
TRBV7-3	.	TRBJ2-1	CASSLSSEGGAIYNEQFF	TGTGCCAGCAGCTTAAGTTCGGAGGGCGGAGCCATCTACAATGAGCAGTTCTTC
TRBV18	.	TRBJ2-5	CASSPLPQDQETQYF	TGTGCCAGCTCACCACTCCCGCAGGATCAAGAGACCCAGTACTTC
TRBV13	.	TRBJ1-4	CASSLRGNNEKLFF	TGTGCCAGCAGCCTCAGGGGTAATAATGAAAAACTGTTTTTT
TRBV19	.	TRBJ2-2	CASKIGTLNTGELFF	TGTGCCAGTAAGATAGGGACTCTCAACACCGGGGAGCTGTTTTTT
TRBV11-2	.	TRBJ2-2	CASSSPPREWSGELFF	TGTGCCAGCAGCTCTCCCCCCCGGGAGTGGAGCGGGGAGCTGTTTTTT
TRBV21-1	.	TRBJ2-1	CASSKDRYHLPNSYNEQFF	TGTGCCAGCAGCAAAGACAGGTACCATCTACCCAACTCCTACAATGAGCAGTTCTTC
TRBV30	.	TRBJ2-1	CAWRLVEEQFF	TGTGCCTGGAGATTAGTAGAGGAGCAGTTCTTC
TRBV5-6	TRBD1	TRBJ1-2	CASSQGTGVYGYTF	TGTGCCAGCAGCCAAGGGACAGGCGTCTATGGCTACACCTTC
TRBV10-3	TRBD1	TRBJ1-5	CAISESNRGTDQPQHF	TGTGCCATCAGTGAGTCGAACAGGGGGACGGATCAGCCCCAGCATTTT
TRBV2	.	TRBJ2-7	CASSELSGANYEQYF	TGTGCCAGCAGTGAACTCTCTGGGGCTAACTACGAGCAGTACTTC
TRBV27	TRBD1	TRBJ2-2	CASSHRGTGELFF	TGTGCCAGCAGTCACAGGGGGACCGGGGAGCTGTTTTTT
TRBV15	.	TRBJ1-5	CATSRDRSNQPQHF	TGTGCCACCAGCAGAGATAGAAGCAATCAGCCCCAGCATTTT
TRBV19	TRBD2	TRBJ2-7	CASSPLAGGSYEQYF	TGTGCCAGTAGTCCACTAGCGGGAGGGTCCTACGAGCAGTACTTC
TRBV14	.	TRBJ1-1	CASSQNRLMNTEAFF	TGTGCCAGCAGTCAGAACAGGCTTATGAACACTGAAGCTTTCTTT
TRBV29-1	TRBD2	TRBJ2-3	CTFEGGSTDTQYF	TGCACCTTTGAGGGAGGGAGCACAGATACGCAGTATTTT
TRBV12-5	.	TRBJ1-1	CASGLGAPGSEAFF	TGTGCTAGTGGTTTGGGAGCCCCAGGATCTGAAGCTTTCTTT
TRBV19	TRBD2	TRBJ2-1	CASSYTGKSGGLVRYNEQFF	TGTGCCAGTAGTTATACGGGGAAAAGCGGGGGCTTGGTAAGATACAATGAGCAGTTCTTC
TRBV5-4	.	TRBJ1-5	CASSLVCVDSNQPQHF	TGTGCCAGCAGCTTGGTTTGCGTCGATAGCAATCAGCCCCAGCATTTT
TRBV10-1	TRBD1	TRBJ2-5	CASSTGGIQETQYF	TGCGCCAGTTCGACAGGGGGTATCCAAGAGACCCAGTACTTC
TRBV7-2	TRBD2	TRBJ2-7	CASSLGTSQTYEQYF	TGTGCCAGCAGCTTAGGGACTAGCCAAACCTACGAGCAGTACTTC
TRBV28	.	TRBJ1-1	CASRTDMNTEAFF	TGTGCCAGTCGGACGGACATGAACACTGAAGCTTTCTTT
TRBV7-2	.	TRBJ1-1	CASSLERANTEAFF	TGTGCCAGCAGCTTGGAGAGGGCGAACACTGAAGCTTTCTTT
TRBV5-1	TRBD2	TRBJ2-1	CASSFGTSLPTAYNEQFF	TGCGCCAGCAGCTTTGGGACTAGCTTACCAACGGCCTACAATGAGCAGTTCTTC
TRBV5-4	TRBD2	TRBJ2-3	CASSLLAGGPDTQYF	TGTGCCAGCAGCTTGTTAGCGGGTGGACCAGATACGCAGTATTTT
TRBV7-3	TRBD2	TRBJ2-3	CASSLLAGFSTDTQYF	TGTGCCAGCAGTCTTCTAGCGGGGTTTAGCACAGATACGCAGTATTTT
TRBV29-1	TRBD1	TRBJ2-7	CSVEGALSYEQYF	TGCAGCGTCGAGGGGGCCCTCTCCTACGAGCAGTACTTC
TRBV11-2	.	TRBJ2-2	CASSLGVAGHTGELFF	TGTGCCAGCAGCTTAGGGGTGGCGGGGCACACCGGGGAGCTGTTTTTT
TRBV5-4	.	TRBJ2-2	CASSPPQGSVPGELFF	TGTGCCAGCAGCCCGCCACAGGGATCCGTCCCCGGGGAGCTGTTTTTT
TRBV28	TRBD1	TRBJ2-4	CASSTPGQGVSIQYF	TGTGCCAGCAGTACACCGGGACAGGGGGTATCCATTCAGTACTTC
TRBV15	TRBD2	TRBJ2-1	CATSRATSGRLYGEQFF	TGTGCCACCAGCAGAGCGACTAGCGGGAGGTTGTACGGTGAGCAGTTCTTC
TRBV7-6	TRBD2	TRBJ2-2	CASSSDSGRAIGELFF	TGTGCCAGCAGCTCCGATAGCGGGAGGGCCATCGGGGAGCTGTTTTTT
TRBV5-1	TRBD1	TRBJ2-6	CASSLGGQGAGGANVLTF	TGCGCCAGCAGCTTGGGGGGACAGGGGGCAGGAGGGGCCAACGTCCTGACTTTC
TRBV18	TRBD2	TRBJ2-2	CASSQITGTSGGGELFF	TGTGCCAGCTCACAGATCACCGGGACTAGCGGTGGCGGGGAGCTGTTTTTT
TRBV7-9	TRBD2	TRBJ2-2	CASSKTSGRAGELFF	TGTGCCAGCAGTAAGACTAGCGGGAGGGCCGGGGAGCTGTTTTTT
TRBV7-3	TRBD1	TRBJ2-2	CASSLIGTDRTGELFF	TGTGCCAGCAGCTTAATAGGGACAGACCGCACCGGGGAGCTGTTTTTT